This TCR beta chain is from a study of CD8 T cells in ankylosing spondylitis. General study findings and limits: Disease-linked clones bore a CD8+ phenotype, appearing relatively rarely in peripheral blood.

This clonotype was recorded many times. What it binds is unknown. Quantitative molecular-barcoded 5'-RACE generated the TCR beta libraries. TCRdb analysed the 5' RACE reads with MiXCR anew, one entry per CDR3 protein. This table has just over 150,000 distinct CDR3 sequences, around 17% appearing once. The trim removed 5 bases at V and 4 bases at J, leaving 10 bases unmatched. The CDR3 covers 15 residues. The germline gives CDR1 SSHAT, CDR2 FNYEAQ (reference sequence). Sequenced: blood, either unsorted or a sorted T cell fraction (not recorded which). The receptor was isolated from a male donor with ankylosing spondylitis or in good health (not recorded which). V gene TRBV7-7 combines with J gene TRBJ1-2; 7 bases map to TRBD1. CDR3 loop: CASSGRGGQLYGYTF. CDR3 nucleotides: TGTGCCAGCAGCGGAAGGGGGGGACAGCTCTATGGCTACACCTTC.